These 16 T cell receptor beta chains share one sample of origin, sequenced in a study of T cells in localized non-small cell lung cancer. Sequencing used immunoSEQ multiplex PCR; TCRdb keeps in-frame clones, though not all of them. The sample lists about 26,000 clones, around 93% seen once, with about 4.4% in the top ten. Sequenced material: peripheral blood, taken before any cancer treatment. These receptor sequences come from a female donor at least 60 years old with stage II squamous cell lung carcinoma.

About this clone: The sample holds other DNA sequences that translate to the same CDR3. The chain has TRBV4-3 and TRBJ1-2; D is uncertain. This CDR3 comprises 13 residues. V gave up 0 bases and J gave up 4 bases, with 6 bases separating them. From germline, CDR1 is LGHNA and CDR2 YSLEER. The CDR3 bases are TGCGCCAGCAGCCAAGATGTGAGCTATGGCTACACCTTC. Translating it yields CASSQDVSYGYTF.

The V call is TRBV5-8, the J call TRBJ2-5, with 10 bases fitting TRBD1. Germline lookup yields CDR1 SGHTS and CDR2 YDEGEE. There are 15 residues in the CDR3. Trimming cost V 0 bases and J 5 bases; bases outside gene matches: 4. The CDR3 here is CASSLGDRGTETQYF. In nucleotides, the CDR3 is TGTGCCAGCAGCTTGGGGGACAGGGGCACGGAGACCCAGTACTTC.

The chain uses TRBV28 and TRBJ1-4; a weak D match, TRBD1 (6 bases). The CDR3 has 14 residues. Deletions cut 6 bases from V and 3 bases from J, with 11 bases between. Germline V CDR1 and CDR2: MDHEN, SYDVKM. The CDR3 sequence is CASSIPGANEKLFF. The CDR3 DNA is TGTGCCAGCAGCATCCCAGGGGCTAATGAAAAACTGTTTTTT.

V gene TRBV6-1 combines with J gene TRBJ2-1, with D uncertain. V lost 4 bases and J lost 3, with 7 bases in between. CDR3 length: 13 amino acids. The germline V gene encodes CDR1 MNHNS and CDR2 SASEGT. The CDR3: CASSGQDYNEQFF. Here the CDR3 DNA reads TGTGCCAGCAGTGGACAAGACTACAATGAGCAGTTCTTC.

This rearrangement joins TRBV2 to TRBJ2-2, with D perhaps TRBD2 (6 bases). The CDR3 is 17 residues long. Germline CDR1 is SNHLY and CDR2 is FYNNEI. The V and J ends lost 6 bases and 5 bases respectively, with 22 bases between them. The CDR3 DNA reads TGTGCCAGCAGGGCCAGGAGGGCGGAGGGTCGAACCGGGGAGCTGTTTTTT. Protein product: CASRARRAEGRTGELFF.

The chain carries TRBV25-1 and TRBJ1-2; perhaps TRBD1 as D (5 bases). Trimming left V 4 bases short and J 0 bases short, with 12 bases between. Germline V gene lookup returns CDR1 MGHDK and CDR2 SYGVNS. This CDR3 has 15 amino acids. The CDR3 DNA reads as TGTGCCAGCAGTGCTGACAGTGTATCTAACTATGGCTACACCTTC. Its protein product is CASSADSVSNYGYTF.

The chain carries TRBV25-1 and TRBJ2-7, with TRBD1 matching over 9 bases. In germline, CDR1 is MGHDK, CDR2 SYGVNS. With V trimmed by 1 base and J by 6 bases, 7 bases remained unmatched. The CDR3 contains 15 residues. Written as DNA, the CDR3 is TGTGCCAGCAGTGAATTACAGGGGGCCTCCAGCGAGCAGTACTTC. Translation gives CASSELQGASSEQYF.

The chain couples TRBV28 to TRBJ1-5; TRBD1 aligns across 10 bases. Germline trimming cut 4 bases from V and 6 bases from J; bases unmatched to any gene: 12. The germline V gene has CDR1 MDHEN and CDR2 SYDVKM. The CDR3 runs to 17 residues. The CDR3 sequence is CASSSPGQGGRRQPQHF. The CDR3 DNA follows: TGTGCCAGCAGTTCCCCTGGACAGGGGGGGCGACGTCAGCCCCAGCATTTT.

The rearrangement joins TRBV5-1 to TRBJ1-1; 8 nucleotides line up with TRBD1. The V gene's germline CDR1 is SGHRS and CDR2 YFSETQ. The CDR3 runs 16 residues. With V trimmed by 2 bases and J by 4 bases, 10 bases remained unmatched. In nucleotides, the CDR3 is TGCGCCAGCAGCTTAATGAACCAGGGGGCCTCCACTGAAGCTTTCTTT. Its protein product is CASSLMNQGASTEAFF.

This rearrangement joins TRBV4-3 to TRBJ1-2; no reliable D call. The V and J ends lost 0 bases and 4 bases respectively, with 6 bases between them. The CDR3 extends over 13 amino acids. The germline V gene encodes CDR1 LGHNA and CDR2 YSLEER. Here the CDR3 DNA reads TGCGCCAGCAGCCAAGATATCAGCTATGGCTACACCTTC. It codes for CASSQDISYGYTF.

This clone was counted only a few times. The rearrangement uses TRBV7-3 and TRBJ2-5; 7 bases agree with TRBD2. This CDR3 spans 18 amino acids. V shed 9 bases, J shed 0 bases, and the junction held 19 bases outside the gene matches. Germline values: CDR1 SGHTA, CDR2 FQGTGA. The CDR3 DNA sequence: TGTGCCAGTCAACCTCGGACGGCGGGAGCCTCGTACCAAGAGACCCAGTACTTC. Encoded protein: CASQPRTAGASYQETQYF.

CDR3 sequence: CASTKGAGVGGTEAFF. CDR3 bases: TGTGCCAGCACCAAAGGTGCGGGGGTAGGGGGCACTGAAGCTTTCTTT. The rearrangement uses TRBV2 and TRBJ1-1, with a weak D call TRBD1 (6 bases). Germline V CDR1 and CDR2: SNHLY, FYNNEI. V was clipped by 7 bases and J by 4 bases, with 22 bases between them. The CDR3 runs to 16 residues. Combining the CDR3 with reference TRBV2 and TRBJ1-1 gives the whole variable domain EPEVTQTPSHQVTQMGQEVILRCVPISNHLYFYWYRQILGQKVEFLVSFYNNEISEKSEIFDDQFSVERPDGSNFTLKIRSTKLEDSAMYFCASTKGAGVGGTEAFFGQGTRLTVV.

V and J are TRBV6-5 and TRBJ2-3, with D tentatively TRBD2 (6 bases). Germline V gives CDR1 MNHEY, CDR2 SVGAGI. The CDR3 covers 15 residues. The V end was cut by 0 bases, the J end by 5 bases, with 12 bases between. The DNA for the CDR3 is TGTGCCAGCAGTTACTCGGGCGGGGCGGAAGATACGCAGTATTTT. Protein: CASSYSGGAEDTQYF.

This clone was seen a handful of times. CDR3 nucleotide sequence: TGCAGCGTCCCCAAAGGGACTAGTATAACTCCAGATACGCAGTATTTT. Its translation is CSVPKGTSITPDTQYF. V usage is TRBV29-1 and J usage is TRBJ2-3; the match to TRBD2 covers 8 bases. V lost 6 bases, J lost 4 bases, and 15 bases stayed unmatched. The CDR3 totals 16 residues. Germline loops: CDR1 SQVTM, CDR2 ANQGSEA.

The J gene is TRBJ2-7, the V gene TRBV7-9, with 8 bases matching TRBD1. The CDR3 is 15 residues long. With V trimmed by 1 base and J by 2 bases, 4 bases remained unmatched. From germline, CDR1 is SEHNR and CDR2 FQNEAQ (reference sequence). The CDR3 sequence: CASSLDQGATYEQYF. CDR3 bases: TGTGCCAGCAGCTTAGATCAGGGGGCTACCTACGAGCAGTACTTC. Based on the CDR3 plus reference TRBV7-9 and TRBJ2-7, the full variable domain is DTGVSQNPRHKITKRGQNVTFRCDPISEHNRLYWYRQTLGQGPEFLTYFQNEAQLEKSRLLSDRFSAERPKGSFSTLEIQRTEQGDSAMYLCASSLDQGATYEQYFGPGTRLTVT.

The rearrangement links TRBV4-1 to TRBJ1-4; perhaps TRBD1 as D (6 bases). The CDR3 length is 16 residues. CDR1 and CDR2 from the germline V gene are MGHRA and YSYEKL. The V and J ends lost 3 bases and 4 bases respectively, with 15 bases between them. This chain's CDR3 is CASSQGSDSYNEKLFF. The DNA for the CDR3 is TGCGCCAGCAGCCAGGGTTCGGACAGCTATAATGAAAAACTGTTTTTT.